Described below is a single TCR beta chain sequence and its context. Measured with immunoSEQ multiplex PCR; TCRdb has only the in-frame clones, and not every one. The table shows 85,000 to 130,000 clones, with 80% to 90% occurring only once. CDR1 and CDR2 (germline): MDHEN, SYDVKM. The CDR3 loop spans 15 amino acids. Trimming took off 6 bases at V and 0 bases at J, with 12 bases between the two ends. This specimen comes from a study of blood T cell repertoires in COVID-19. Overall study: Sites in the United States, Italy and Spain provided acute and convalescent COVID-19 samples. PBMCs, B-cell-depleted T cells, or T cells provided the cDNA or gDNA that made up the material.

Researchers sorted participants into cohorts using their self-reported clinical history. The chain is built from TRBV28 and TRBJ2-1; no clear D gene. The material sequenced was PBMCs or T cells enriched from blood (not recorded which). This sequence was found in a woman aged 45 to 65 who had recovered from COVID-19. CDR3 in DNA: TGTGCCAGCAGCATCGAGACAAGCTCCTACAATGAGCAGTTCTTC. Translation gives CASSIETSSYNEQFF.